One sample yielded the 15 T cell receptor beta chains listed below, sequenced in a study of regulatory T cells in long-lasting Graves disease. As to time point: newly diagnosed GD, antithyroid drugs for less than 3 months. RNA extracted from PBMCs served as the sequencing template. The authors built TCR beta libraries using iRepertoire HTBI primers and Arm-PCR of CDR3 regions. One entry per CDR3 protein results from TCRdb running MiXCR on the multiplex PCR reads. Among over 450,000 distinct CDR3 sequences listed, more than 10% were seen once. This sample was shared with a second study, whose subject was T cells in Graves' hyperthyroidism and ophthalmopathy.

The sample here was peripheral blood mononuclear cells (PBMCs), taken at new diagnosis, from a patient treated with antithyroid drugs. These receptors all come from a woman in her twenties or thirties with Graves disease.

There are a few counts of this clonotype. The chain employs TRBV14 and TRBJ2-7; TRBD1 is a possible D gene (6 bases). The CDR3 runs 16 residues. Trimming took 4 bases from V and 0 from J, leaving 16 bases between them. Germline values: CDR1 SGHDN, CDR2 FVKESK. DNA of the CDR3: TGTGCCAGCAGCCGATATTGGGGGCCCCCCTCCTACGAGCAGTACTTC. This gives the protein CASSRYWGPPSYEQYF.

There are many counts of this clonotype. The J gene is TRBJ2-1, the V gene TRBV6-1; no reliable D call. The CDR3 is 13 amino acids. CDR1 is MNHNS, CDR2 SASEGT, per germline. V was clipped by 6 bases and J by 0 bases, with 6 bases between them. This chain's CDR3 is CASRLSSYNEQFF. The CDR3 nucleotides are TGTGCCAGCAGGCTAAGCTCCTACAATGAGCAGTTCTTC.

Many counts were recorded for this clonotype. CDR3 amino acids: CSASTPDRVHEQFF. The CDR3 DNA follows: TGCAGTGCTAGCACCCCTGACAGGGTCCATGAGCAGTTCTTC. The chain combines TRBV20-1 with TRBJ2-1; 7 nucleotides agree with TRBD1. The CDR3 loop spans 14 amino acids. The germline CDR1 and CDR2 sequences are DFQATT and SNEGSKA (reference sequence). With V trimmed by 3 bases and J by 8 bases, 10 bases remained unmatched.

With respect to this clonotype: This clone may be a read error of a much larger clone one base away. A read error is likely, as this CDR3 ends without the conserved phenylalanine or tryptophan. The rearrangement joins TRBV7-8 to TRBJ2-2, with D possibly TRBD1 on 5 matching bases. Germline V CDR1 and CDR2: SGHVS, FQNEAQ. The CDR3 consists of 15 residues. The V and J ends lost 4 bases and 7 bases respectively, with 16 bases between them. As DNA, the CDR3 is TGTGCCAGCAGCTCAAAATCCCAGGGTGGCGGGGAGCTGTTTTCT. Amino acids: CASSSKSQGGGELFS.

This clonotype was counted ten times or more. The CDR3 protein is CASSLTGSHEQYF. CDR3 bases: TGTGCCAGCAGCTTAACAGGGTCCCACGAGCAGTACTTC. This chain uses TRBV11-2 with TRBJ2-7; a possible D gene is TRBD1 (6 bases). V gave up 2 bases and J gave up 5 bases, with 10 bases separating them. In germline, CDR1 is SGHAT, CDR2 FQNNGV. This CDR3 is built from 13 residues.

The chain carries TRBV18 and TRBJ2-2; 10 bases are shared with TRBD2. This CDR3 has 17 residues. V lost 1 base to trimming and J lost 6 bases; unmatched junction nucleotides: 8. The germline V gene encodes CDR1 KGHSH and CDR2 LQKENI. The CDR3 sequence is CASSPQPSGSSAGELFF. The CDR3, as DNA: TGTGCCAGCTCACCACAGCCTAGCGGGAGCTCGGCCGGGGAGCTGTTTTTT.

On this clonotype: A single base separates this from a much larger clone, so it may be a read error. CDR3 protein: CASSLSRGFGLAKHF. CDR3 nucleotide sequence: TGTGCCAGCAGTTTAAGCAGGGGGTTTGGTTTAGCCAAGCATTTT. The chain uses TRBV27 and TRBJ1-5, with 7 bases fitting TRBD1. The CDR3 loop spans 15 amino acids. Germline CDR1 MNHEY, CDR2 SMNVEV (reference sequence). J gave up 14 bases and V 2 bases, and 15 bases lay outside the gene matches.

Turning to this clonotype: With a much larger clone just one base away, this may be a read error. V gene TRBV6-5 combines with J gene TRBJ2-3, with TRBD2 matching 11 bases. After removal of 0 bases from V and 8 bases from J, the junction contained 10 bases not matched to a gene. The CDR3 sequence is 17 residues long. In germline, CDR1 is MNHEY, CDR2 SVGAGI. The CDR3 sequence is CASSYSELAGGVGTQYF. CDR3 DNA sequence: TGTGCCAGCAGTTACTCGGAATTAGCGGGAGGGGTCGGTACGCAGTATTTT.

The table lists this clonotype with many counts. V usage is TRBV6-1 and J usage is TRBJ2-3, with 7 bases matching TRBD2. CDR3 length equals 15 residues. Germline CDR1 MNHNS, CDR2 SASEGT. Trimming took 3 bases from V and 4 from J; bases not matched to a gene: 7. This chain's CDR3 is CASSEGSAGADTQYF. Written as DNA, the CDR3 is TGTGCCAGCAGTGAGGGATCGGCGGGGGCAGATACGCAGTATTTT.

The rearrangement joins TRBV5-1 to TRBJ2-7; TRBD2 matches 8 bases. Germline CDR1 and CDR2: SGHRS and YFSETQ. J was trimmed by 3 bases and V by 4 bases; bases with no gene match: 9. This CDR3 is built from 15 residues. In nucleotides, the CDR3 is TGCGCCAGCAGCCATACTAGCGGCCACATCTACGAGCAGTACTTC. Amino acids: CASSHTSGHIYEQYF.

This clonotype has more than one count but fewer than ten. The V and J genes are TRBV5-6 and TRBJ2-5; TRBD2 agrees at 11 bases. Germline V gene lookup returns CDR1 SGHDT and CDR2 YYEEEE. V lost 1 base to trimming and J lost 1 base; unmatched junction nucleotides: 3. The CDR3 has 16 amino acids. CDR3 loop: CASSLLGLAGQETQYF. For the CDR3, the DNA is TGTGCCAGCAGCTTGTTAGGACTAGCGGGCCAAGAGACCCAGTACTTC. Looking up the rest from reference TRBV5-6 and TRBJ2-5 gives the full variable domain: DAGVTQSPTHLIKTRGQQVTLRCSPKSGHDTVSWYQQALGQGPQFIFQYYEEEERQRGNFPDRFSGHQFPNYSSELNVNALLLGDSALYLCASSLLGLAGQETQYFGPGTRLLVL.

This clonotype was recorded at least ten times. This chain connects TRBV12-3 or TRBV12-4 to TRBJ2-2; the D is unclear. This CDR3 is built from 16 residues. Trimming shortened V by 3 bases and J by 0 bases, and 11 bases separated the two germline ends. The chain's CDR3 is CASSFPRTANTGELFF. CDR3 coding DNA: TGTGCCAGCAGTTTCCCTCGGACGGCGAACACCGGGGAGCTGTTTTTT.

This clonotype was recorded many times. The chain recombines TRBV4-3 with TRBJ2-7; maybe TRBD2 (5 bases). CDR1 and CDR2 (germline): LGHNA, YSLEER. The CDR3 loop spans 14 amino acids. V was pared by 0 bases and J by 0 bases, with 6 bases between. The CDR3 region is CASSQDLASYEQYF. In DNA form, the CDR3 reads TGCGCCAGCAGCCAAGACCTAGCCTCCTACGAGCAGTACTTC.

This clonotype appeared many times. The CDR3 here is CASSLYSGEVGPQHF. CDR3 coding DNA: TGTGCCAGCAGCCTCTACAGCGGGGAGGTCGGGCCCCAGCATTTT. The chain combines TRBV12-3 or TRBV12-4 with TRBJ1-5; D not certain. The CDR3 contains 15 residues. V lost 6 bases and J 9 bases, leaving 21 bases between the germline ends.

This clonotype was detected many times. The genes are TRBV6-2 or TRBV6-3 and TRBJ1-2; TRBD1 is a possible D gene (6 bases). The V gene's germline CDR1 is MNHEY and CDR2 SVGEGT. This CDR3 contains 14 residues. The V end was cut by 8 bases, the J end by 6 bases, with 19 bases between. CDR3 coding DNA: TGTGCCAGCGGCGGCTATGGCAGGGGACATGGCTACACCTTC. This gives the protein CASGGYGRGHGYTF.